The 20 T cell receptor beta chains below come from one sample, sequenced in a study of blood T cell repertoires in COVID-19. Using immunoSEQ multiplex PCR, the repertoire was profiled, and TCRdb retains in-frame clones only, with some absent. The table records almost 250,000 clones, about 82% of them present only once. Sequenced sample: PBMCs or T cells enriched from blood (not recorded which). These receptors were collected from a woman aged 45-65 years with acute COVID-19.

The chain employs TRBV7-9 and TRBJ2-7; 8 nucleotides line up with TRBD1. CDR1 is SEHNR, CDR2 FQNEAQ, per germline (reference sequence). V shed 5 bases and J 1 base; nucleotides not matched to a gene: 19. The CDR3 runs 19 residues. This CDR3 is CASSQVGGQAYISSYEQYF. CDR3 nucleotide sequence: TGTGCCAGCAGCCAGGTGGGGGGACAGGCTTATATTTCATCCTACGAGCAGTACTTC.

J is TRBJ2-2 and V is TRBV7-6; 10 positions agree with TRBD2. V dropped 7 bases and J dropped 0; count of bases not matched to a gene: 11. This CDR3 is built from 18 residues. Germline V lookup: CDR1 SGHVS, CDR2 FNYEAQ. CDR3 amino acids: CASMLRGLAVANTGELFF. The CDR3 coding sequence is TGTGCCAGCATGCTCCGAGGACTAGCGGTCGCGAACACCGGGGAGCTGTTTTTT.

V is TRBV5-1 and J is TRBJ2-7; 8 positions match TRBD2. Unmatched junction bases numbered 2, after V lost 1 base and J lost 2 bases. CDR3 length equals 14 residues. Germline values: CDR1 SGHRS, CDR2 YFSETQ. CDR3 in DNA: TGCGCCAGCAGCTTGTCCGGGGGGGCCTACGAGCAGTACTTC. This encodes CASSLSGGAYEQYF.

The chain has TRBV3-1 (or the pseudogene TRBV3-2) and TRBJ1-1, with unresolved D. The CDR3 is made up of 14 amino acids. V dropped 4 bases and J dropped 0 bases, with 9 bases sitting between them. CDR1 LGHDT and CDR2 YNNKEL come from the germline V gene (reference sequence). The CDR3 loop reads CASSPSALNTEAFF. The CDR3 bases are TGTGCCAGCAGCCCCAGCGCCTTGAACACTGAAGCTTTCTTT.

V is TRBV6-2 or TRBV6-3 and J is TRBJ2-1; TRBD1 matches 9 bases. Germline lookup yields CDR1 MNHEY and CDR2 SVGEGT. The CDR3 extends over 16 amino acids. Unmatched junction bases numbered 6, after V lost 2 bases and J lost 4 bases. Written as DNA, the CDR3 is TGTGCCAGCAGTTACACCCGGGACAGGGTATACAATGAGCAGTTCTTC. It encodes CASSYTRDRVYNEQFF.

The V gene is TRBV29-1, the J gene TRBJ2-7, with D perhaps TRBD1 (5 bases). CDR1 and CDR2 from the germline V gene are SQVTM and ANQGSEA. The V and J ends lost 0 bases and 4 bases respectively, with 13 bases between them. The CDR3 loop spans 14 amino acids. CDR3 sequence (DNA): TGCAGCGTTGAAGATCAGGGCAGGCGTTACGAGCAGTACTTC. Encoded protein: CSVEDQGRRYEQYF.

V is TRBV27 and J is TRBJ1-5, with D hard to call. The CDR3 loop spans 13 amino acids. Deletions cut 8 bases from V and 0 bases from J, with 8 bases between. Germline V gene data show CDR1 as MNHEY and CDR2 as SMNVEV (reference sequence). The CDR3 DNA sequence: TGTGCCAGCGGGCCGGCTAGCAATCAGCCCCAGCATTTT. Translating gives CASGPASNQPQHF.

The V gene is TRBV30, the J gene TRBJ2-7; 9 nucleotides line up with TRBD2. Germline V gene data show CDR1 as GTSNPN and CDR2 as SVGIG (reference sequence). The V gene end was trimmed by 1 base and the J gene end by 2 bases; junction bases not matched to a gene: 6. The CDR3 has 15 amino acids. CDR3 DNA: TGTGCCTGGAGTGGCGAAGCGGGGGGAACCTACGAGCAGTACTTC. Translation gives CAWSGEAGGTYEQYF.

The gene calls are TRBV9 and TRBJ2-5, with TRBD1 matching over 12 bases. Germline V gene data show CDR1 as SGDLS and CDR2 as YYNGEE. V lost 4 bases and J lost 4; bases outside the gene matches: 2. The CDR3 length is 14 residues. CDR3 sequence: CASSLGQGAETQYF. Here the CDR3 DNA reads TGTGCCAGCAGCTTGGGACAGGGGGCAGAGACCCAGTACTTC.

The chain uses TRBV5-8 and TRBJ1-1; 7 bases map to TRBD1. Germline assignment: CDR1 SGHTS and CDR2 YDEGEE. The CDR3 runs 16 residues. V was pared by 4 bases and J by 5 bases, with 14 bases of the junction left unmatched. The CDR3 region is CASSPGLGSGGTEAFF. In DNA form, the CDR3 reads TGTGCCAGCAGCCCGGGACTAGGTTCAGGGGGGACTGAAGCTTTCTTT.

DNA for the CDR3: TGTGCCAGCAGTCCCAGGTCCCCGAGCTATGGCTACACCTTC. This sequence encodes CASSPRSPSYGYTF. The chain is built from TRBV27 and TRBJ1-2; D gene uncertain. Trimming left V 5 bases short and J 4 bases short, with 14 bases between. This CDR3 contains 14 residues. In germline, CDR1 is MNHEY, CDR2 SMNVEV (reference sequence).

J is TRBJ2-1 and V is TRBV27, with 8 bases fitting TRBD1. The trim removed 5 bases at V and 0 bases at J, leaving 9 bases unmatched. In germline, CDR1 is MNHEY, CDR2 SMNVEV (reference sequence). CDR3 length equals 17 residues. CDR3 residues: CASSPLQGVTSYNEQFF. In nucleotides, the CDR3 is TGTGCCAGCAGTCCCCTACAGGGGGTTACCTCCTACAATGAGCAGTTCTTC.

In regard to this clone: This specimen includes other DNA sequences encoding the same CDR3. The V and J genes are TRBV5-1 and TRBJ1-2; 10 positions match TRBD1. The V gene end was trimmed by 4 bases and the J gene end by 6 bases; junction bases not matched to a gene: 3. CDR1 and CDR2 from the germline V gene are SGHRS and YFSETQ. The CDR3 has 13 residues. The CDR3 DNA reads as TGCGCCAGCAGCCCGGGACAGGGGCATGGCTACACCTTC. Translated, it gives CASSPGQGHGYTF.

The CDR3 DNA reads as TGTGCCAGCAGAGTACTAGCGGGGAACACCGGGGAGCTGTTTTTT. Translating it yields CASRVLAGNTGELFF. The chain employs TRBV6-4 and TRBJ2-2; 9 nucleotides match TRBD2. Per germline, CDR1 MRHNA and CDR2 SNTAGT. The trim removed 6 bases at V and 1 base at J, leaving 3 bases unmatched. The CDR3 runs 15 residues.

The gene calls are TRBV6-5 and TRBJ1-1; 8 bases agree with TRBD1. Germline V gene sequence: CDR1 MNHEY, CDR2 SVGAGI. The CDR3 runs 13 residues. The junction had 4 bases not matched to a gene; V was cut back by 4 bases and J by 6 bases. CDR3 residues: CASSFQGAAEAFF. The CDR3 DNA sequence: TGTGCCAGCAGTTTCCAGGGGGCAGCTGAAGCTTTCTTT.

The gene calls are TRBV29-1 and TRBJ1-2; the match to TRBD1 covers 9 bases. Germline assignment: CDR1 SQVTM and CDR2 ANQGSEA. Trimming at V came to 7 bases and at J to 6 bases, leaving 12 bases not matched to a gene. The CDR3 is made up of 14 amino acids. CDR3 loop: CSGGDRAGPHGYTF. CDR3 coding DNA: TGCAGCGGGGGGGACAGGGCTGGGCCCCATGGCTACACCTTC.

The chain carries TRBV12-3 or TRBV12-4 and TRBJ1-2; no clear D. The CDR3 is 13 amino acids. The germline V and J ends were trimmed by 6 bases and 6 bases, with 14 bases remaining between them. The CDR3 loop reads CASRAIQTNGYTF. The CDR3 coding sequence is TGTGCCAGCAGGGCGATTCAGACAAATGGCTACACCTTC.

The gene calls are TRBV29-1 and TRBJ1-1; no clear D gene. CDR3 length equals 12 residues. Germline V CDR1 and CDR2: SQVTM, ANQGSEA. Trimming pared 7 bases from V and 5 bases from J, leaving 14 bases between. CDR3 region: CSALYVRTEAFF. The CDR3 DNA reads TGCAGCGCCCTATACGTTCGGACTGAAGCTTTCTTT.

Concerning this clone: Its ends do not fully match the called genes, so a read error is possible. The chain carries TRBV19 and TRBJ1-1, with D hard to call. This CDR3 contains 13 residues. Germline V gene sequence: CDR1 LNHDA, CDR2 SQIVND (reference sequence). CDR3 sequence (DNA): TGTGCCAGTAGTATTTATCAGAACGCTGAAGCTTTCTTT. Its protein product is CASSIYQNAEAFF.

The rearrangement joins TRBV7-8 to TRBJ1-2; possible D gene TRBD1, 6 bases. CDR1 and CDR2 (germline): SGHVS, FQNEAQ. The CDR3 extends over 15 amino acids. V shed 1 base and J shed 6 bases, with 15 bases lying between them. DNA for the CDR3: TGTGCCAGCAGCTTAGGCGGTTCGGGGGGCGATGGCTACACCTTC. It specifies CASSLGGSGGDGYTF. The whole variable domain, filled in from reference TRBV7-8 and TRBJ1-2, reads GAGVSQSPRYKVAKRGQDVALRCDPISGHVSLFWYQQALGQGPEFLTYFQNEAQLDKSGLPSDRFFAERPEGSVSTLKIQRTQQEDSAVYLCASSLGGSGGDGYTFGSGTRLTVV.